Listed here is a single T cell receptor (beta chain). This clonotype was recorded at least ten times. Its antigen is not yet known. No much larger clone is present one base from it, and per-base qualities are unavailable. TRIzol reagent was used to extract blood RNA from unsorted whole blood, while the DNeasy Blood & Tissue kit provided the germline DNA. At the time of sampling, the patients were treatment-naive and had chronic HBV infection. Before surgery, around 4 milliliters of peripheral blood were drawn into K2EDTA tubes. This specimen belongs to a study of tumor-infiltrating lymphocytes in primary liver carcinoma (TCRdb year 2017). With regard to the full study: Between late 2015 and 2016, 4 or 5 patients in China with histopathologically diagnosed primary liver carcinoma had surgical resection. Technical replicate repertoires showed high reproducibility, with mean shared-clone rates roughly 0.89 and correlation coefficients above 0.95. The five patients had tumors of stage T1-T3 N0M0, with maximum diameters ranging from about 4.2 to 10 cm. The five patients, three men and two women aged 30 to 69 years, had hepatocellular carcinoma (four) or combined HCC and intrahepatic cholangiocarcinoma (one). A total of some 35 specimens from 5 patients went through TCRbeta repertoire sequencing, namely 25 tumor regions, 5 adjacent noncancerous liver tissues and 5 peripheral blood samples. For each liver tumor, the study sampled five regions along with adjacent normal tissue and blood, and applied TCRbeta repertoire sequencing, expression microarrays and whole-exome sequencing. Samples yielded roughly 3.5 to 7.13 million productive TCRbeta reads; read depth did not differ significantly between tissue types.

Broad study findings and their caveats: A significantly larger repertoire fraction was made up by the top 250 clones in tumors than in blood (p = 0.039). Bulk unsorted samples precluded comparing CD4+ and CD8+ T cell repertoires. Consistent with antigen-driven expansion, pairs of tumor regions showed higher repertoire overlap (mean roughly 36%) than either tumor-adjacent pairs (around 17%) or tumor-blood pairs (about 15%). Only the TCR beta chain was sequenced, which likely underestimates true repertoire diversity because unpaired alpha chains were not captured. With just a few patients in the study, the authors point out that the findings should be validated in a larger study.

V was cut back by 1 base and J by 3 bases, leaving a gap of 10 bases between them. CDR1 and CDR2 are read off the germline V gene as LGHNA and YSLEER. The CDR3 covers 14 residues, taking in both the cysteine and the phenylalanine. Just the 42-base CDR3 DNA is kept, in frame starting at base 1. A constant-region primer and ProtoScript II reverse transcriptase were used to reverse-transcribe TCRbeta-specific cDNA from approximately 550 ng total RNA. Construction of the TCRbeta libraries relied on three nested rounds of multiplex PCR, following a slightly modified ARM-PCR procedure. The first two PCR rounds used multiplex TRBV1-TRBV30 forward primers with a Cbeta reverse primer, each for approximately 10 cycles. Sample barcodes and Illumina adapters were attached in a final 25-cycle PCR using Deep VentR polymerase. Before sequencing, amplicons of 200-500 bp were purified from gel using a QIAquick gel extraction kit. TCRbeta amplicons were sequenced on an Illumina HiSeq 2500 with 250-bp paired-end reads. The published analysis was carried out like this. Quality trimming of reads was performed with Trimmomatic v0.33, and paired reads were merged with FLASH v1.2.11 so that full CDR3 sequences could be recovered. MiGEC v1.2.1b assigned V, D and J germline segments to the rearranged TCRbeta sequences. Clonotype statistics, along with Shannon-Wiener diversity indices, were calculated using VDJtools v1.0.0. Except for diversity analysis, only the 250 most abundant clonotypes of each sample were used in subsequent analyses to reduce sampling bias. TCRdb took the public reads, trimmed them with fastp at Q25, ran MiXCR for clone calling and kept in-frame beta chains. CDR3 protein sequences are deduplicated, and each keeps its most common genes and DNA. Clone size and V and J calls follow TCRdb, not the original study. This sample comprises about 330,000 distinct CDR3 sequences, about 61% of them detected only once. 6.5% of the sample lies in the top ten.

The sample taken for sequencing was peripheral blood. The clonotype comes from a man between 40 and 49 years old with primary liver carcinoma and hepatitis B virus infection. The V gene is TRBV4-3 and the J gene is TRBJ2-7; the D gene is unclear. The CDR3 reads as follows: CASSQGDSNYEQYF. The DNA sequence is TGCGCCAGCAGCCAAGGGGATTCCAACTACGAGCAGTACTTC.